These 9 T cell receptor beta chains came from one sample sequenced in a study of read filtering for tumor transcriptome and immune sequencing. From about 400 ng of RNA, a library with molecular barcoded alpha/delta and beta/gamma adaptors was made. TCRdb re-derived calls from the reads in MiXCR, one entry per CDR3 protein. The table has thousands of distinct CDR3 sequences, around 20% seen once. Sequencing input: a population of CD138-negative cells sorted from bone marrow. These receptors came from a donor aged 40 or over with multiple myeloma.

Regarding this clonotype: This sequence may be a read error, since a much larger clone differs from it by one base. The chain carries TRBV29-1 and TRBJ2-5; possible D gene TRBD1, 5 bases. CDR3 length equals 15 residues. Germline CDR1 SQVTM, CDR2 ANQGSEA. V lost 3 bases and J 9 bases, leaving 23 bases between the germline ends. CDR3 sequence reads: CSVDLRTPVWKAQYF. The CDR3 bases are TGCAGCGTTGACCTTCGGACACCTGTGTGGAAGGCCCAGTACTTC.

This clonotype was observed at least ten times. This chain joins TRBV20-1 and TRBJ2-3; D gene unclear. There are 13 residues in the CDR3. V lost 0 bases to trimming and J lost 3 bases, with 7 bases between them. From germline, CDR1 is DFQATT and CDR2 SNEGSKA (reference sequence). Here the CDR3 reads CSARDFITDTQYF. The CDR3, as DNA: TGCAGTGCTAGAGATTTTATAACAGATACGCAGTATTTT.

This clonotype came up many times. This rearrangement joins TRBV10-2 to TRBJ2-3; 8 bases fit TRBD2. CDR3 size: 16 residues. V gave up 2 bases and J gave up 0 bases; unmatched junction bases: 4. The germline V gene has CDR1 WSHSY and CDR2 SAAADI. In nucleotides, the CDR3 is TGCGCCAGCAGTGAGGAAGCGGGAGCTAGCACAGATACGCAGTATTTT. It encodes CASSEEAGASTDTQYF.

Comments on this clonotype: A much larger clone is a single base away; this may be a read error. CDR3 nucleotides: TGTACCGGAAGATCGATAGGGATGGATGGGGCCAACGTCCTGACTTTC. Protein sequence: CTGRSIGMDGANVLTF. The chain is built from TRBV6-2 or TRBV6-3 and TRBJ2-6; no reliable D call. Germline loops: CDR1 MNHEY, CDR2 SVGEGT. This CDR3 spans 16 amino acids.

This clonotype rates as large. The rearrangement joins TRBV30 to TRBJ1-1; tentatively, D is TRBD1 (6 bases). The CDR3 sequence is 15 residues long. The V end was cut by 4 bases, the J end by 4 bases, with 19 bases between. The germline CDR1 and CDR2 sequences are GTSNPN and SVGIG (reference sequence). In nucleotides, the CDR3 is TGTGCCTGGAACCTGCAGGGGCGTCGGGGCACTGAAGCTTTCTTT. Protein: CAWNLQGRRGTEAFF.

This clonotype is medium-sized within its sample. The chain has TRBV9 and TRBJ2-1; TRBD2 agrees at 8 bases. The length of the CDR3 is 15 residues. Trimming removed 0 bases from V and 8 bases from J; junction bases left unmatched: 7. The germline CDR1 and CDR2 sequences are SGDLS and YYNGEE. CDR3 nucleotide sequence: TGTGCCAGCAGCGTAGCGGGAGGGTCCAGCGATGAGCAGTTCTTC. Its translation: CASSVAGGSSDEQFF.

This clonotype was observed a few times. At one boundary the junction diverges from the germline segment, which might be a read error. This chain links TRBV4-1 with TRBJ2-7, with D possibly matching TRBD1 (6 bases). Germline CDR1 MGHRA, CDR2 YSYEKL. The CDR3 runs to 15 residues. The CDR3 region has the DNA TGCGCCTGCAGCCATGTACAGGGCGCTCGAGGGGAGCAGTACTTC. Its translation: CACSHVQGARGEQYF.

The J gene is TRBJ2-1, the V gene TRBV29-1, with D maybe TRBD2 (7 bases). This CDR3 contains 16 residues. Germline V gives CDR1 SQVTM, CDR2 ANQGSEA. The CDR3 loop reads CRVRGRDYPQTGEQFF. The CDR3 DNA reads TGCAGGGTCCGGGGGCGGGACTACCCCCAAACGGGAGAGCAGTTCTTC.

In the case of this clonotype: One end of the junction is discordant with germline, which a read error may explain. The chain links TRBV11-2 to TRBJ2-1, with 7 positions matching TRBD1. The CDR3 spans 14 residues. CDR1 and CDR2 (germline): SGHAT, FQNNGV. The CDR3 DNA reads as TGTGCCAACAGCCTAGGGGGCCTAATCAATGAGCAGTTCTTC. Protein: CANSLGGLINEQFF.